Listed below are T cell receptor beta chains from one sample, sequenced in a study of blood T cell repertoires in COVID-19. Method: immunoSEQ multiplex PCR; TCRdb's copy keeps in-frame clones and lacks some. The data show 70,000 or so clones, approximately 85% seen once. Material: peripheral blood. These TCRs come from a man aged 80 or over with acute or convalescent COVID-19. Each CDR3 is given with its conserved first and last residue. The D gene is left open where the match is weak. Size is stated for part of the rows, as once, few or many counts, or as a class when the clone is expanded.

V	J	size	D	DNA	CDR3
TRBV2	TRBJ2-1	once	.	TGTGCCAGCAGGACTCCTGCGGGTGAGCAGTTCTTC	CASRTPAGEQFF
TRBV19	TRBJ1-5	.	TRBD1	TGTGCCAGTAGTATCGGACAGGGAGGCCAGCCCCAGCATTTT	CASSIGQGGQPQHF
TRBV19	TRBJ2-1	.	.	TGTGCCAGTAGTTCCATCACTACTAGTCACCGCTCCAATGAGCAGTTCTTC	CASSSITTSHRSNEQFF
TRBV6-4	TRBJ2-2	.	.	TGTGCCAGCAGAAGGGGATTGAACACCGGGGAGCTGTTTTTT	CASRRGLNTGELFF
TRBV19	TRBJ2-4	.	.	TGTGCCAGTAGTAGGCAGGTTGGCAAAAACATTCAGTACTTC	CASSRQVGKNIQYF
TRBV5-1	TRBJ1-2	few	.	TGCGCCAGCAGCTTCGGTAGACAGTCTAACTATGGCTACACCTTC	CASSFGRQSNYGYTF
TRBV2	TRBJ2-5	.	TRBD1	TGTGCCAGCACCGGGACAGGGCCCCAAGAGACCCAGTACTTC	CASTGTGPQETQYF
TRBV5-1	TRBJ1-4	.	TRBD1	TGCGCCAGCAGACTGGGGACAGGGCTTGAAAAACTGTTTTTT	CASRLGTGLEKLFF
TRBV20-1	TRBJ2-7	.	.	TGCAGTGCTAGCCCTAACTGGGAGCAGTACTTC	CSASPNWEQYF
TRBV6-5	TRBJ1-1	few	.	TGTGCCAGCAGTTACTCGGCAGCTCTGAGGACTGAAGCTTTCTTT	CASSYSAALRTEAFF
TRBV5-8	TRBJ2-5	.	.	TGTGCCAGCACCTTCTGGGGAGGCGGTAAAGAGACCCAGTACTTC	CASTFWGGGKETQYF
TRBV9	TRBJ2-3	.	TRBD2	TGTGCCAGCAGCGTCACTAGCGTTGGCCGCACAGATACGCAGTATTTT	CASSVTSVGRTDTQYF
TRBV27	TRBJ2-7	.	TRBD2	TGTGCCAGCAGTTTACTAGCGGGGGCGACCTACGAGCAGTACTTC	CASSLLAGATYEQYF
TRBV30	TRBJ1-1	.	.	TGTGCCTGGAGTGTAAATCTCGGGGAAGCTTTCTTT	CAWSVNLGEAFF
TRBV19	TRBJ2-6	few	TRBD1	TGTGCCAGTAGTATTCAGGGGGCTGGGGCCAACGTCCTGACTTTC	CASSIQGAGANVLTF